The 31 T cell receptor beta chains below were found in one sample sequenced in a study of T cells in tuberculosis. Clones were read by immunoSEQ multiplex PCR, and TCRdb kept only the in-frame ones, dropping some. Altogether tens of thousands of clones are present, 90% to 95% being singletons, with the ten largest covering around 7%. Source material: PBMCs. The receptors derive from a donor aged 10-29 years with latent tuberculosis or without tuberculosis infection.

The chain is built from TRBV27 and TRBJ2-3, with D uncertain. CDR1 is MNHEY, CDR2 SMNVEV, per germline (reference sequence). The CDR3 totals 16 residues. Trimming took 5 bases from V and 5 from J, leaving 20 bases between them. CDR3 amino acids: CASSLGGPPDRDTQYF. The CDR3 nucleotides read TGTGCCAGCAGTCTCGGCGGTCCCCCTGATAGAGATACGCAGTATTTT.

The V gene is TRBV19, the J gene TRBJ1-2; 9 bases agree with TRBD1. J was trimmed by 4 bases and V by 5 bases; bases with no gene match: 8. This CDR3 is built from 15 residues. Germline V CDR1 and CDR2: LNHDA, SQIVND (reference sequence). CDR3 sequence reads: CASSAPGQGLYGYTF. In nucleotides, the CDR3 is TGTGCCAGTAGTGCCCCGGGACAGGGACTCTATGGCTACACCTTC.

The gene calls are TRBV9 and TRBJ1-2, with no clear D. Germline values: CDR1 SGDLS, CDR2 YYNGEE. V lost 0 bases and J 8 bases, leaving 14 bases between the germline ends. CDR3 length: 14 amino acids. The CDR3 is CASSVAYDTVGYTF. The CDR3 DNA follows: TGTGCCAGCAGCGTAGCCTATGACACGGTGGGCTACACCTTC. The whole variable domain, filled in from reference TRBV9 and TRBJ1-2, reads DSGVTQTPKHLITATGQRVTLRCSPRSGDLSVYWYQQSLDQGLQFLIQYYNGEERAKGNILERFSAQQFPDLHSELNLSSLELGDSALYFCASSVAYDTVGYTFGSGTRLTVV.

V usage is TRBV15 and J usage is TRBJ2-5, with TRBD2 matching over 9 bases. This CDR3 comprises 16 residues. Germline-derived CDR1 and CDR2 are LNHNV and YYDKDF (reference sequence). Trimming removed 0 bases from V and 4 bases from J; junction bases left unmatched: 6. The CDR3 here is CATSREPLLAGETQYF. As DNA, the CDR3 is TGTGCCACCAGCAGAGAACCCTTACTAGCGGGAGAGACCCAGTACTTC. Full variable domain (missing parts from reference TRBV15 and TRBJ2-5): DAMVIQNPRYQVTQFGKPVTLSCSQTLNHNVMYWYQQKSSQAPKLLFHYYDKDFNNEADTPDNFQSRRPNTSFCFLDIRSPGLGDTAMYLCATSREPLLAGETQYFGPGTRLLVL.

This chain links TRBV2 with TRBJ1-4, with 8 bases that match TRBD1. This CDR3 has 17 amino acids. Germline CDR1 SNHLY, CDR2 FYNNEI. Trimming at V came to 2 bases and at J to 10 bases, leaving 15 bases not matched to a gene. CDR3 sequence reads: CASSELGTGFAERKLFF. The CDR3 DNA follows: TGTGCCAGCAGTGAATTGGGGACAGGATTCGCCGAAAGAAAACTGTTTTTT.

V usage is TRBV2 and J usage is TRBJ2-3, with 9 bases lining up with TRBD1. This CDR3 region has 16 residues. Unmatched junction bases numbered 11, after V lost 4 bases and J lost 6 bases. In germline, CDR1 is SNHLY, CDR2 FYNNEI. CDR3 protein: CASSGRDRVLGDTQYF. The CDR3 coding sequence is TGTGCCAGCAGTGGCCGGGACAGGGTACTAGGGGATACGCAGTATTTT. Drawing the rest from reference TRBV2 and TRBJ2-3, the complete variable domain is EPEVTQTPSHQVTQMGQEVILRCVPISNHLYFYWYRQILGQKVEFLVSFYNNEISEKSEIFDDQFSVERPDGSNFTLKIRSTKLEDSAMYFCASSGRDRVLGDTQYFGPGTRLTVL.

CDR3: CASSRTSSSTDTQYF. CDR3 coding DNA: TGTGCCAGCTCAAGGACTAGCTCTAGCACAGATACGCAGTATTTT. The rearrangement links TRBV18 to TRBJ2-3, with TRBD2 matching over 8 bases. The CDR3 has 15 amino acids. Trimming cost V 5 bases and J 0 bases; bases outside gene matches: 4. Germline CDR1 is KGHSH and CDR2 is LQKENI.

This clone was seen once. The chain recombines TRBV7-9 with TRBJ1-3, with D perhaps TRBD1 (6 bases). Looked up from germline, CDR1 is SEHNR and CDR2 is FQNEAQ (reference sequence). This CDR3 region has 14 residues. Trimming removed 5 bases from V and 1 base from J, with 9 bases in between. The CDR3 here is CASSPQGSGNTIYF. CDR3 DNA sequence: TGTGCCAGCAGCCCACAGGGTTCTGGAAACACCATATATTTT.

The V call is TRBV10-3, the J call TRBJ1-3; D possibly corresponds to TRBD1 (5 bases). CDR3 length: 11 amino acids. Trimming cost V 3 bases and J 13 bases, with 10 bases left between them. Germline V gives CDR1 ENHRY, CDR2 SYGVKD. The CDR3 sequence is CAISDGDSIYF. In DNA, the CDR3 is TGTGCCATCAGTGACGGGGACTCAATATATTTT.

The V and J genes are TRBV18 and TRBJ2-7; possibly TRBD2 for D (5 bases). CDR1 KGHSH and CDR2 LQKENI come from the germline V gene. Between the trimmed V and J ends, which lost 3 bases and 4 bases, there was a span of 10 bases. The CDR3 extends over 13 amino acids. In DNA, the CDR3 is TGTGCCAGCTCACCGTCACTAGAGTACGAGCAGTACTTC. The encoded protein is CASSPSLEYEQYF.

The gene calls are TRBV25-1 and TRBJ2-7; perhaps TRBD1 as D (6 bases). The V gene's germline CDR1 is MGHDK and CDR2 SYGVNS. V lost 4 bases and J 0 bases, leaving 13 bases between the germline ends. The CDR3 totals 15 residues. The CDR3: CASSGDRFSSYEQYF. The CDR3 bases are TGTGCCAGCAGTGGAGACAGGTTCAGCTCCTACGAGCAGTACTTC.

CDR3: CAWSLRRDSNYGYTF. CDR3 coding DNA: TGTGCCTGGAGTCTCAGAAGAGACTCCAACTATGGCTACACCTTC. V gene TRBV30 combines with J gene TRBJ1-2, with no clear D. Germline-derived CDR1 and CDR2 are GTSNPN and SVGIG (reference sequence). Trimming took 2 bases from V and 2 from J, leaving 15 bases between them. The CDR3 has 15 residues. The full variable domain, rest sourced from reference TRBV30 and TRBJ1-2, is SQTIHQWPATLVQPVGSPLSLECTVEGTSNPNLYWYRQAAGRGLQLLFYSVGIGQISSEVPQNLSASRPQDRQFILSSKKLLLSDSGFYLCAWSLRRDSNYGYTFGSGTRLTVV.

The rearrangement links TRBV5-1 to TRBJ1-4; 7 bases line up with TRBD1. Trimming took 5 bases from V and 0 from J; bases not matched to a gene: 10. Germline CDR1 SGHRS, CDR2 YFSETQ. CDR3 length: 17 amino acids. CDR3 DNA: TGCGCCAGCAGTTCTCCGGGGACAGCCGCAACTAATGAAAAACTGTTTTTT. Encoded protein: CASSSPGTAATNEKLFF.

The chain is built from TRBV6-5 and TRBJ1-3, with 8 bases matching TRBD1. CDR3 length: 16 amino acids. The V gene end was trimmed by 2 bases and the J gene end by 2 bases; junction bases not matched to a gene: 5. Germline V gene sequence: CDR1 MNHEY, CDR2 SVGAGI. DNA of the CDR3: TGTGCCAGCAGTTACCTACAGGGGGTAGCTGGAAACACCATATATTTT. The encoded protein is CASSYLQGVAGNTIYF.

This chain links TRBV5-6 with TRBJ2-1; weak D call: TRBD1 (5 bases). The V gene's germline CDR1 is SGHDT and CDR2 YYEEEE. The CDR3 is made up of 16 amino acids. With 0 bases removed from V and 2 bases from J, the gap between germline ends came to 12 bases. DNA for the CDR3: TGTGCCAGCAGCTTGGAGGGGTCAGAGACCTACAATGAGCAGTTCTTC. Protein product: CASSLEGSETYNEQFF.

Notes on this clone: Other DNA sequences within the sample encode an identical CDR3. The chain carries TRBV18 and TRBJ2-1; 9 bases are a match to TRBD2. The CDR3 runs 15 residues. With 0 bases clipped from V and 7 bases from J, the junction kept 4 bases outside the gene matches. Germline V gene sequence: CDR1 KGHSH, CDR2 LQKENI. The CDR3 DNA reads as TGTGCCAGCTCACCACCTAGCGGGAGTTTGAATGAGCAGTTCTTC. Protein product: CASSPPSGSLNEQFF.

The chain employs TRBV2 and TRBJ2-1; tentative D call: TRBD2 (6 bases). CDR3 length equals 17 residues. V lost 8 bases and J 7 bases, leaving 27 bases between the germline ends. Germline CDR1 reads SNHLY; CDR2 reads FYNNEI. DNA for the CDR3: TGTGCCAGCCCCACTTTACTAGCAGGCGTTATGGGTAATGAGCAGTTCTTC. This sequence encodes CASPTLLAGVMGNEQFF. The entire variable domain, with the rest obtained from reference TRBV2 and TRBJ2-1, is as follows: EPEVTQTPSHQVTQMGQEVILRCVPISNHLYFYWYRQILGQKVEFLVSFYNNEISEKSEIFDDQFSVERPDGSNFTLKIRSTKLEDSAMYFCASPTLLAGVMGNEQFFGPGTRLTVL.

The chain is built from TRBV6-1 and TRBJ2-2, with 8 bases fitting TRBD2. Losses at the gene ends were 6 bases for V and 6 bases for J; bases not matched to a gene: 3. In germline, CDR1 is MNHNS, CDR2 SASEGT. CDR3 length: 13 residues. In nucleotides, the CDR3 is TGTGCCAGCAGGGCGGGGGGCCCCGGGGAGCTGTTTTTT. This codes for CASRAGGPGELFF.

The V and J genes are TRBV11-3 and TRBJ2-7; D not certain. Germline V gene lookup returns CDR1 SGHNT and CDR2 YENEEA. This CDR3 has 14 amino acids. Trimming removed 3 bases at V and 0 bases at J, with 9 bases between. The CDR3 here is CASSLGPDSYEQYF. CDR3 bases: TGTGCCAGCAGCTTGGGCCCAGACTCCTACGAGCAGTACTTC. Complete variable domain (other parts from reference TRBV11-3 and TRBJ2-7): EAGVVQSPRYKIIEKKQPVAFWCNPISGHNTLYWYLQNLGQGPELLIRYENEEAVDDSQLPKDRFSAERLKGVDSTLKIQPAELGDSAVYLCASSLGPDSYEQYFGPGTRLTVT.

V gene TRBV6-5 combines with J gene TRBJ2-7; 12 nucleotides align to TRBD1. Trimming removed 4 bases from V and 3 bases from J; junction bases left unmatched: 7. The CDR3 has 16 amino acids. From germline, CDR1 is MNHEY and CDR2 SVGAGI. The CDR3 loop is CASSSGTGGLDYEQYF. The CDR3 DNA reads as TGTGCCAGCAGTTCCGGGACAGGGGGCTTGGACTACGAGCAGTACTTC.

The chain couples TRBV30 to TRBJ1-4, with 7 nucleotides matching TRBD1. Per the germline V gene, CDR1 is GTSNPN and CDR2 is SVGIG (reference sequence). The V and J ends lost 4 bases and 5 bases, in that order; junction bases with no gene match: 7. The CDR3 length is 14 residues. The CDR3 region has the DNA TGTGCCTGGACGCGACAGGGAAGCAATGAAAAACTGTTTTTT. Translated: CAWTRQGSNEKLFF.

V usage is TRBV11-1 and J usage is TRBJ1-1, with TRBD1 identical over 7 bases. J lost 4 bases, V lost 10 bases, and 9 bases had no gene match. Germline V gives CDR1 SGHAT, CDR2 FQDESV (reference sequence). The CDR3 consists of 13 residues. The CDR3 nucleotides are TGTGCCATCCAGAGACAGGGTGCCACTGAAGCTTTCTTT. Amino acid sequence: CAIQRQGATEAFF.

The chain combines TRBV11-2 with TRBJ1-2, with D tentatively TRBD1 (5 bases). The length of the CDR3 is 18 residues. Trimming removed 4 bases at V and 0 bases at J, with 21 bases between. Per germline, CDR1 SGHAT and CDR2 FQNNGV. CDR3 coding DNA: TGTGCCAGCAGCTACGCCATCGGGGGGGAAAAGGCTAACTATGGCTACACCTTC. It translates to CASSYAIGGEKANYGYTF. Full variable domain (outside the CDR3, taken from reference TRBV11-2 and TRBJ1-2): EAGVAQSPRYKIIEKRQSVAFWCNPISGHATLYWYQQILGQGPKLLIQFQNNGVVDDSQLPKDRFSAERLKGVDSTLKIQPAKLEDSAVYLCASSYAIGGEKANYGYTFGSGTRLTVV.

This clone was recorded only once. V is TRBV7-8 and J is TRBJ2-3, with D hard to call. V shed 1 base and J shed 13 bases, with 12 bases lying between them. The length of the CDR3 is 12 residues. Germline V gene lookup returns CDR1 SGHVS and CDR2 FQNEAQ. The CDR3 nucleotides read TGTGCCAGCAGCTTAGTGTTTCCCGTAGAGTATTTT. Protein sequence: CASSLVFPVEYF.

The table lists this clone with a count of one. The chain has TRBV5-4 and TRBJ2-3; D unclear. Deletions cut 5 bases from V and 4 bases from J, with 23 bases between. This CDR3 contains 17 residues. Germline V gene sequence: CDR1 SGHNT, CDR2 YYREEE (reference sequence). This chain's CDR3 is CASSFYPGSSYPDTQYF. DNA for the CDR3: TGTGCCAGCAGTTTTTACCCCGGGTCCTCGTACCCAGATACGCAGTATTTT.

The chain joins TRBV6-1 to TRBJ1-5, with 10 bases matching TRBD1. With V trimmed by 4 bases and J by 7 bases, 13 bases remained unmatched. This CDR3 is 17 amino acids long. Germline V gene lookup returns CDR1 MNHNS and CDR2 SASEGT. CDR3: CASSAPRGRDRGQPQHF. For the CDR3, the DNA is TGTGCCAGCAGTGCCCCCCGGGGACGGGACAGGGGCCAGCCCCAGCATTTT.

The chain carries TRBV27 and TRBJ1-6, with D possibly matching TRBD1 (6 bases). V lost 3 bases to trimming and J lost 7 bases, with 10 bases between them. Germline CDR1 and CDR2: MNHEY and SMNVEV (reference sequence). The CDR3 totals 14 residues. CDR3 nucleotides: TGTGCCAGCAGTTTTCCGGGGGGCAATTCACCCCTCCACTTT. This sequence encodes CASSFPGGNSPLHF.

The rearrangement uses TRBV5-4 and TRBJ1-1; D call uncertain. Germline CDR1 and CDR2: SGHNT and YYREEE (reference sequence). The CDR3 sequence is 15 residues long. The V and J ends lost 2 bases and 0 bases respectively, with 11 bases between them. This chain's CDR3 is CASSFLRGMNTEAFF. The CDR3 DNA reads TGTGCCAGCAGCTTTTTGCGGGGTATGAACACTGAAGCTTTCTTT.

This chain links TRBV5-1 with TRBJ2-1; 10 nucleotides align to TRBD2. V dropped 7 bases and J dropped 10; count of bases not matched to a gene: 14. This CDR3 is built from 15 residues. Germline CDR1 reads SGHRS; CDR2 reads YFSETQ. The CDR3 region has the DNA TGCGCCAGCGGGGAGGGTAGCGGGAGGACACTCGAGCAGTTCTTC. Amino acid sequence: CASGEGSGRTLEQFF. Full variable domain (missing parts from reference TRBV5-1 and TRBJ2-1): KAGVTQTPRYLIKTRGQQVTLSCSPISGHRSVSWYQQTPGQGLQFLFEYFSETQRNKGNFPGRFSGRQFSNSRSEMNVSTLELGDSALYLCASGEGSGRTLEQFFGPGTRLTVL.

This sequence joins TRBV19 and TRBJ2-6; D not certain. CDR3 length equals 16 residues. V was shortened by 5 bases and J by 0 bases, with 11 bases between the two germline ends. Germline V lookup: CDR1 LNHDA, CDR2 SQIVND (reference sequence). Here the CDR3 DNA reads TGTGCCAGTAGTTATCTATTGAGCTCTGGGGCCAACGTCCTGACTTTC. Its translation: CASSYLLSSGANVLTF. Complete variable domain (other parts from reference TRBV19 and TRBJ2-6): DGGITQSPKYLFRKEGQNVTLSCEQNLNHDAMYWYRQDPGQGLRLIYYSQIVNDFQKGDIAEGYSVSREKKESFPLTVTSAQKNPTAFYLCASSYLLSSGANVLTFGAGSRLTVL.

This clone was observed a few times. This chain joins TRBV10-1 and TRBJ2-7; 10 positions agree with TRBD2. Germline-derived CDR1 and CDR2 are WNHNN and SYGVQD (reference sequence). The CDR3 totals 15 residues. The ends lost 3 bases at V and 6 bases at J; junction bases unmatched: 8. Here the CDR3 reads CASSERALAGAEQYF. The CDR3 bases are TGCGCCAGCAGTGAAAGAGCCCTAGCGGGGGCCGAGCAGTACTTC.